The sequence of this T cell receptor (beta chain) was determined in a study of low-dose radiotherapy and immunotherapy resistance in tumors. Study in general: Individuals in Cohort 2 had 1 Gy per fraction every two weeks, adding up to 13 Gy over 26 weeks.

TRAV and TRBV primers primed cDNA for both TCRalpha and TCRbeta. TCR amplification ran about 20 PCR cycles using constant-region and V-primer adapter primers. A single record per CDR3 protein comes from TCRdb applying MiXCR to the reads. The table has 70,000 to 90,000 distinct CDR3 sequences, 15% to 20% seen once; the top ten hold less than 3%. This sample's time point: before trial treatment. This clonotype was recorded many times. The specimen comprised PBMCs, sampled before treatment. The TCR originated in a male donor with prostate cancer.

The CDR3 reads CATGDRGAGTGELFF. The CDR3 region has the DNA TGTGCCACCGGGGACAGGGGCGCGGGGACCGGGGAGCTGTTTTTT. The chain combines TRBV24-1 with TRBJ2-2, with TRBD1 matching over 10 bases. The germline V gene encodes CDR1 KGHDR and CDR2 SFDVKD. After removal of 9 bases from V and 5 bases from J, the junction contained 8 bases not matched to a gene. The CDR3 contains 15 residues.